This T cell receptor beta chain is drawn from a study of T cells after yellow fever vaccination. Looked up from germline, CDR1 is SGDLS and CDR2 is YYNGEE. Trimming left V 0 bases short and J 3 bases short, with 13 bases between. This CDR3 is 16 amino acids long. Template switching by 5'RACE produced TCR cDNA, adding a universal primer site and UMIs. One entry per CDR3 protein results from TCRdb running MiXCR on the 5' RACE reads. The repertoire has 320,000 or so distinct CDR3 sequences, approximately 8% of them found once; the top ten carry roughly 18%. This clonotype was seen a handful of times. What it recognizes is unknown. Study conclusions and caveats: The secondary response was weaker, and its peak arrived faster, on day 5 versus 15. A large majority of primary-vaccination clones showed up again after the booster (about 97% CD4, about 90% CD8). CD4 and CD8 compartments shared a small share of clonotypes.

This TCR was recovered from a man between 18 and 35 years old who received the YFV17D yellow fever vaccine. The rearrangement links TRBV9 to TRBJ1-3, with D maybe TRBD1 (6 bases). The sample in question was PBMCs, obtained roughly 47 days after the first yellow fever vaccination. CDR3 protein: CASSVDLGAVGNTIYF. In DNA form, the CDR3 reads TGTGCCAGCAGCGTAGATCTGGGGGCAGTTGGAAACACCATATATTTT.